This T cell receptor beta chain was sequenced during a study of blood T cell repertoires in COVID-19. The table came from immunoSEQ multiplex PCR; TCRdb's copy has only in-frame clones and leaves some out. There are 50,000 to 75,000 clones in the sample; 76% occur only once, and 45% to 65% lies in the top ten. There are 12 residues in the CDR3. Per the germline V gene, CDR1 is SGHVS and CDR2 is FQNEAQ. V lost 5 bases, J lost 3 bases, and 5 bases lay in between. Sequencing used peripheral blood. The clonotype comes from a woman of 80 years or more with acute or convalescent COVID-19. V and J are TRBV7-8 and TRBJ1-3; D not certain. Here the CDR3 DNA reads TGTGCCAGCAGCCTTATTGGAAACACCATATATTTT. Protein sequence: CASSLIGNTIYF.